These T cell receptor beta chains were read from a single sample in a study of T cell changes during pregnancy in multiple sclerosis. Sequenced by immunoSEQ multiplex PCR; TCRdb stores in-frame clones only, minus some. Among approximately 34,000 clones listed, roughly 90% were seen once. The sequencing used CD8+ T cells from peripheral blood mononuclear cells, collected after pregnancy. These receptors were collected from a female donor with multiple sclerosis, enrolled in a pregnancy study. CDR3s include the opening cysteine and the closing phenylalanine or tryptophan.

J,V,CDR3
TRBJ2-7,TRBV5-1,CASSYGTGSYEQYF
TRBJ1-4,TRBV10-3,CAISESRDSNEKLFF
TRBJ1-5,TRBV5-1,CASSLGTGDRQPQHF
TRBJ1-5,TRBV5-1,CASSWGTERNQPQHF
TRBJ1-2,TRBV6-1,CATPQALISDGYTF
TRBJ2-2,TRBV19,CASSAGPLENLAELFF
TRBJ2-3,TRBV2,CASFGQGFPAGVMDTQYF
TRBJ2-7,TRBV6-5,CASSYSRTEGSYEQYF
TRBJ2-7,TRBV7-9,CASSPGQGIFYEQYF
TRBJ1-1,TRBV19,CASSIEGGAATEAFF
TRBJ1-5,TRBV7-8,CASSLGQGGMQPQHF
TRBJ1-1,TRBV7-2,CASSLGTGTEAFF
TRBJ2-3,TRBV29-1,CSSITDTQYF
TRBJ1-5,TRBV6-1,CASSEGRQSRIPQHF
TRBJ1-5,TRBV6-4,CASSDSPGTGGIQPQHF
TRBJ1-1,TRBV6-5,CASRGLYTEAFF
TRBJ2-7,TRBV27,CASSFGAGLRLYF
TRBJ1-1,TRBV27,CASSYSGSLNTEAFF
TRBJ1-2,TRBV18,CASSPWDSPYTF
TRBJ2-1,TRBV2,CASSAPLAGGDNEQFF
TRBJ2-1,TRBV7-2,CASSLSTGAGNEQFF
TRBJ2-3,TRBV9,CASSAWGQGKTDTQYF
TRBJ1-1,TRBV5-6,CASSVEVNTEAFF
TRBJ2-7,TRBV14,CASSQLAGGPDEQYF
TRBJ1-4,TRBV5-1,CASSLGSTSGEKLFF
TRBJ2-7,TRBV10-1,CAILTGGAETYEQYF
TRBJ1-2,TRBV2,CASSESAGQLYGYTF
TRBJ2-1,TRBV18,CASSIQGTNEQFF
TRBJ1-2,TRBV4-3,CASSQGLGSYGYTF
TRBJ1-2,TRBV27,CASSLDGGNYGYTF
TRBJ1-1,TRBV5-6,CASSFISEAFF
TRBJ2-1,TRBV19,CASSSAGSSYNEQFF
TRBJ1-2,TRBV7-9,CASSSREAARGYTF
TRBJ2-1,TRBV9,CASSVEGQDPYNEQFF
TRBJ2-7,TRBV7-7,CASSPRDRGYEQYF
TRBJ1-2,TRBV5-4,CASSLDRVSDYGYTF
TRBJ2-5,TRBV9,CASSPFSEETQYF
TRBJ2-7,TRBV13,CASSSTQGANGYEQYF
TRBJ1-5,TRBV7-9,CASSSDRSINQPQHF
TRBJ2-3,TRBV21-1,CASTRAGACTDTQYF
TRBJ1-2,TRBV4-3,CASSQGGAQDVYGYTF
TRBJ1-5,TRBV7-9,CASSLDFGGYQPQHF
TRBJ2-6,TRBV10-3,CAISAERAGANVLTF
TRBJ1-1,TRBV2,CASSDPGDTEAFF
TRBJ2-5,TRBV6-4,CASSETGRETQYF
TRBJ2-7,TRBV25-1,CASSSPGNYEQYF
TRBJ2-1,TRBV4-3,CASSQDHWTGRYEQFF
TRBJ2-5,TRBV5-1,CASHPSGGIQETQYF
TRBJ2-1,TRBV11-2,CASSWTAGVSSYNEQFF
TRBJ1-4,TRBV10-1,CATRRETRTNEKLFF
TRBJ1-2,TRBV19,CASRDRGAAGYTF
TRBJ1-2,TRBV29-1,CSVESGDGYTF
TRBJ2-1,TRBV19,CASTRTSGGLDEQFF
TRBJ2-5,TRBV2,CASSEGMDFQETQYF
TRBJ1-5,TRBV4-1,CASSQSDRGNQPQHF
TRBJ2-1,TRBV4-1,CASSQAWGGRLSNEQFF
TRBJ1-4,TRBV6-6,CASSNRATNEKLFF